This is a list of T cell receptor beta chains from one sample in a study of cytomegalovirus exposure and HLA in healthy donors. The method was immunoSEQ multiplex PCR; TCRdb's version includes in-frame clones alone and lacks a portion of them. Found here are more than 250,000 clones, around 90% of them singletons; the top ten hold approximately 3.1%. The sequenced sample was PBMCs. Source of these receptors: a woman aged 30 to 39 in good health and CMV-seronegative. Each CDR3 is given with its conserved first and last residue. A D gene is named only where the DNA matches it firmly. Rows give clone size only sometimes, using once, few, many, or a class for an expanded clone.

J,V,D,size,DNA,CDR3
TRBJ2-3,TRBV5-1,TRBD1,few,TGCGCCAGCAGCGCGGACAGGGGCCCTTCTAGCACAGATACGCAGTATTTT,CASSADRGPSSTDTQYF
TRBJ2-2,TRBV6-5,TRBD2,few,TGTGCCAGCAGTTGGGAGGGTCGGACCGGGGAGCTGTTTTTT,CASSWEGRTGELFF
TRBJ2-7,TRBV6-1,-,-,TGTGCCAGCAGCCCAGGGGTGCGCGCACTCGACGAGCAGTACTTC,CASSPGVRALDEQYF
TRBJ2-1,TRBV29-1,-,-,TGCAGCGTTGATAAGTCGACGAATGAGCAGTTCTTC,CSVDKSTNEQFF
TRBJ1-5,TRBV29-1,-,-,TGCAGCGTTGTCGTAGCTTTAGGGGATCAGCCCCAGCATTTT,CSVVVALGDQPQHF
TRBJ2-1,TRBV7-9,TRBD2,-,TGTGCCAGCAGCTTACCCGAAGGCGGGAGGGTCTCCTACAATGAGCAGTTCTTC,CASSLPEGGRVSYNEQFF
TRBJ1-5,TRBV28,-,-,TGTGCCAGCAGTTTAACGGGACAAAAATTCTATAGCAATCAGCCCCAGCATTTT,CASSLTGQKFYSNQPQHF
TRBJ2-5,TRBV6-6,TRBD1,once,TGTGCCACCTCAACAGGGGTAGAGACCCAGTACTTC,CATSTGVETQYF
TRBJ2-7,TRBV11-2,TRBD1,-,TGTGCCAGCAGCTTAGGCGTAGGGGGCCACGAGCAGTACTTC,CASSLGVGGHEQYF
TRBJ1-2,TRBV7-2,TRBD1,-,TGTGCCAGCAGCCTAGGACAGGGACATGGCTACACCTTC,CASSLGQGHGYTF
TRBJ2-3,TRBV19,-,-,TGTGCCAGTAGTATGGGAGATACGCAGTATTTT,CASSMGDTQYF
TRBJ2-7,TRBV30,TRBD1,-,TGTGCCTGCTTGAAGGGACAGGGATCTCCCTACGAGCAGTACTTC,CACLKGQGSPYEQYF
TRBJ1-1,TRBV6-5,-,-,TGTGCCAGCAGCGTTGGAAGTTCGAACACTGAAGCTTTCTTT,CASSVGSSNTEAFF
TRBJ1-2,TRBV9,-,-,TGTGCCAGCAGCATCACACAGGAACCTAACTATGGCTACACCTTC,CASSITQEPNYGYTF
TRBJ2-7,TRBV5-1,TRBD2,-,TGCGCCAGCAGCTCGGACCCGACTAGCGGGACGTACGAGCAGTACTTC,CASSSDPTSGTYEQYF
TRBJ2-7,TRBV4-1,TRBD1,few,TGCGCCAGCAGCCAATTTGGACAGGGGTTTAACGAGCAGTACTTC,CASSQFGQGFNEQYF
TRBJ2-7,TRBV28,-,-,TGTGCCAGCAGTTTCGGGACAGCGGGCGTCTCCTACGAGCAGTACTTC,CASSFGTAGVSYEQYF
TRBJ2-3,TRBV9,-,-,TGTGCCAGCAGCAGCCGTGAGGGGGGCACAGATACGCAGTATTTT,CASSSREGGTDTQYF
TRBJ2-3,TRBV2,TRBD2,-,TGTGCCAGCAGAGGACTAGCGGTTAGCACAGATACGCAGTATTTT,CASRGLAVSTDTQYF
TRBJ1-5,TRBV28,-,-,TGTGCCAGCACCAAAGGGCTAGGAGATAGGGGCAATCAGCCCCAGCATTTT,CASTKGLGDRGNQPQHF
TRBJ2-3,TRBV9,TRBD2,-,TGTGCCAGCAGCGTAGGCGGCGGGAGAGGTACAGATACGCAGTATTTT,CASSVGGGRGTDTQYF
TRBJ2-7,TRBV19,TRBD1,-,TGTGCCAGTAGTATAGGGACAGGGAGCCCCTACGAGCAGTACTTC,CASSIGTGSPYEQYF
TRBJ2-3,TRBV13,TRBD2,-,TGTGCCAGCAGCTCGACTAGCGGAAGCACAGATACGCAGTATTTT,CASSSTSGSTDTQYF
TRBJ2-5,TRBV30,-,-,TGTGCCTGGAGTAGGGCTAAAGACAAACAAGAGACCCAGTACTTC,CAWSRAKDKQETQYF
TRBJ2-5,TRBV11-2,TRBD2,-,TGTGCCAGCAGCTTCTTTGCGGGAGGGACCCAAGAGACCCAGTACTTC,CASSFFAGGTQETQYF
TRBJ2-2,TRBV5-5,TRBD1,-,TGTGCCAGCAGGCTACAGGGGGCTCCGAACACCGGGGAGCTGTTTTTT,CASRLQGAPNTGELFF
TRBJ1-5,TRBV28,-,-,TGTGCCACCTTAGACGGAATCAATCAGCCCCAGCATTTT,CATLDGINQPQHF
TRBJ1-2,TRBV4-1,TRBD1,-,TGCGCCAGCAGAGTACCAGGGGGCGCCCATGGCTACACCTTC,CASRVPGGAHGYTF
TRBJ1-2,TRBV7-2,-,-,TGTGCCAGCAGCTTGGACAGATACCTCCCCATAGGCTACACCTTC,CASSLDRYLPIGYTF
TRBJ2-7,TRBV19,-,-,TGTGCCAGTAGTATTCAGGGACCGGACGAGCAGTACTTC,CASSIQGPDEQYF
TRBJ2-7,TRBV15,TRBD1,-,TGTGCCACCAGCAGAGCAGGGGGCGACTCCTACGAGCAGTACTTC,CATSRAGGDSYEQYF
TRBJ1-5,TRBV7-2,-,-,TGTGCCAGCAGCCCAGGGGTTGCCCTCAATCAGCCCCAGCATTTT,CASSPGVALNQPQHF
TRBJ2-1,TRBV5-5,-,-,TGTGCCAGCAGCTTACTAACTAGTGGCGATGAGCAGTTCTTC,CASSLLTSGDEQFF
TRBJ2-5,TRBV27,-,few,TGTGCCAGCAGTTTATCGGGGGAGACCCAGTACTTC,CASSLSGETQYF
TRBJ2-2,TRBV5-1,-,-,TGCGCCAGCAGATTTGACATAACGAACACCGGGGAGCTGTTTTTT,CASRFDITNTGELFF
TRBJ2-7,TRBV27,-,-,TGTGCCAGCAGTGAGGACTACTTTGACTACGAGCAGTACTTC,CASSEDYFDYEQYF
TRBJ2-7,TRBV28,-,-,TGTGCCAGCAGTTCCTCGGGGGCCGGGAACCCCTACGTCGGGCAGTACTTC,CASSSSGAGNPYVGQYF
TRBJ2-2,TRBV19,-,-,TGTGCCAGTAGTACTGACTCGTCGAACACCGGGGAGCTGTTTTTT,CASSTDSSNTGELFF
TRBJ1-2,TRBV5-1,-,-,TGCGCCAGCAGCTTGGGGCAGAGCTATGGCTACACCTTC,CASSLGQSYGYTF
TRBJ2-7,TRBV2,-,-,TGTGCCAGCAGTGAAGGGGGCCAGATTGATTCCTACGAGCAGTACTTC,CASSEGGQIDSYEQYF
TRBJ1-2,TRBV2,-,-,TGTGCCAGCAAGCATGGTAGGGACAAAACCCTTGGCTACACCTTC,CASKHGRDKTLGYTF
TRBJ2-7,TRBV5-6,TRBD1,-,TGTGCCAGCAGTAACAGGGGGCAAACCTACGAGCAGTACTTC,CASSNRGQTYEQYF
TRBJ1-2,TRBV6-5,TRBD1,-,TGTGCCAGCAGTGCCACCCGGACAGGGGGCTATGGCTACACCTTC,CASSATRTGGYGYTF
TRBJ1-3,TRBV27,-,-,TGTGCCAGCAGTTTATCGCAGGCAGGGGTTGCATCTGGAAACACCATATATTTT,CASSLSQAGVASGNTIYF
TRBJ1-1,TRBV18,-,-,TGTGCCAGCTCACCACAGGGGACTGAAGCTTTCTTT,CASSPQGTEAFF
TRBJ2-7,TRBV9,-,-,TGTGCCAGCAGCCCCCTGAGAGGGTTCGAGCAGTACTTC,CASSPLRGFEQYF
TRBJ2-5,TRBV7-3,TRBD2,-,TGTGCCAGCAGCTTAATGGGGACTAGCACGCGAGAGACCCAGTACTTC,CASSLMGTSTRETQYF
TRBJ2-3,TRBV19,-,-,TGTGCCAGTAGTATGACTAGACGCTCAGATACGCAGTATTTT,CASSMTRRSDTQYF
TRBJ1-2,TRBV10-3,-,-,TGTGCCATCAGTGGCACGGGGGCGAAGAATGGCTACACCTTC,CAISGTGAKNGYTF
TRBJ1-5,TRBV10-3,-,few,TGTGCCATCAGTCGGGCCAATAGCAATCAGCCCCAGCATTTT,CAISRANSNQPQHF
TRBJ2-7,TRBV7-2,-,-,TGTGCCAGCAGCTTTAGTTTGGACCGCTCCTACGAGCAGTACTTC,CASSFSLDRSYEQYF
TRBJ2-7,TRBV5-1,-,-,TGCGCCAGCAGCCACGGACAGCTATACGAGCAGTACTTC,CASSHGQLYEQYF
TRBJ2-7,TRBV28,-,-,TGTGCCAGCAGTGGGGGGACTGCAGGGGCCTACGAGCAGTACTTC,CASSGGTAGAYEQYF
TRBJ1-5,TRBV7-9,-,-,TGTGCCAGCAGCCAAGCCGGGACTAGCAATCAGCCCCAGCATTTT,CASSQAGTSNQPQHF
TRBJ1-5,TRBV7-9,-,few,TGTGCCAGCAGCTTAGGGGTCCGGGGGCAAGACAATCAGCCCCAGCATTTT,CASSLGVRGQDNQPQHF
TRBJ2-1,TRBV9,-,-,TGTGCCAGCAGCGTACAGGGAGGAGAATACAATGAGCAGTTCTTC,CASSVQGGEYNEQFF
TRBJ2-7,TRBV5-1,-,once,TGCGCCAGCAGCTTCAGCACCTCCTACGAGCAGTACTTC,CASSFSTSYEQYF
TRBJ2-7,TRBV11-3,-,-,TGTGCCAGCAGCTTGGGGAACGAGCAGTACTTC,CASSLGNEQYF
TRBJ2-3,TRBV11-2,-,-,TGTGCCAGCAGGCGGGATACAGATACGCAGTATTTT,CASRRDTDTQYF
TRBJ2-7,TRBV4-1,-,-,TGCGCCAGCAGCCATTTAGGGGGGGCCTACGAGCAGTACTTC,CASSHLGGAYEQYF